Sequencing of this TCR beta chain was carried out in a study of T-cell memory formation after mild COVID-19. Overall study findings and caveats: Confirmation was lacking for SARS-CoV-2 specificity of second-wave clones that peaked on day 37. Cross-reactive memory seemingly joined, as some responding clones were found in pre-infection memory.

The table lists this clonotype with a few counts. Its antigen is currently unknown. Using constant-segment primers, 5'RACE produced TCR alpha and TCR beta cDNA libraries carrying sample barcodes and UMIs. A single record per CDR3 protein comes from TCRdb applying MiXCR to the 5' RACE reads. The sample holds approximately 570,000 distinct CDR3 sequences, around 17% seen once. The sequence was obtained from an adult woman who had mild COVID-19 (a few samples of this study predate the infection). Cell type and time point are not known. Sequencing was performed on PBMCs or a T cell subset sorted from them (not recorded which).

This chain's CDR3 is CASNRRGVTDTQYF. The CDR3 nucleotides read TGTGCCAGCAACAGGCGGGGAGTCACAGATACGCAGTATTTT. This chain links TRBV5-6 with TRBJ2-3; a possible D gene is TRBD2 (6 bases). The germline CDR1 and CDR2 sequences are SGHDT and YYEEEE. Trimming took 6 bases from V and 2 from J, leaving 13 bases between them. The CDR3 runs to 14 residues.